The source of this TCR beta chain is a study of T-cell memory formation after mild COVID-19. Only a few counts were recorded for this clonotype. With V trimmed by 6 bases and J by 4 bases, 14 bases remained unmatched. Germline assignment: CDR1 MNHEY and CDR2 SMNVEV (reference sequence). The CDR3 is 16 amino acids. One entry per CDR3 protein, called by TCRdb with MiXCR from the 5' RACE reads. This sample has about half a million distinct CDR3 sequences, with 18% found just once. The receptor's source is an adult woman who had mild COVID-19 (a few samples of this study predate the infection). Cell type and time point are not known. This chain uses TRBV27 with TRBJ2-7; 8 bases align to TRBD1. The sample comprised PBMCs or a T cell subset sorted from them (not recorded which). The chain's CDR3 is CASSLSPVGQVYEQYF. In DNA form, the CDR3 reads TGTGCCAGCAGCCTAAGCCCTGTGGGACAGGTATACGAGCAGTACTTC.